This T cell receptor beta chain was observed in a study of blood T cell repertoires in COVID-19. At the level of the study: Whether acute or convalescent, the COVID-19 samples came from the United States, Italy and Spain.

CDR1 is MDHEN, CDR2 SYDVKM, per germline. V lost 5 bases and J 2 bases, leaving 10 bases between the germline ends. The CDR3 totals 13 residues. This table comes from immunoSEQ multiplex PCR, and its TCRdb copy is limited to in-frame clones, with some not included. The sample includes about 170,000 clones, approximately 79% of them seen just once. This sequence originates from an elderly woman with acute or convalescent COVID-19. What was sequenced was peripheral blood. The J gene is TRBJ2-7, the V gene TRBV28; possible D gene TRBD1, 5 bases. The CDR3 DNA reads as TGTGCCAGCAGTGTAGACAGCACCTACGAGCAGTACTTC. It is translated as CASSVDSTYEQYF.